A selection of T cell receptor beta chains follows, all from one sample in a study of T cell repertoires in cytomegalovirus infection. The antigens these receptors bind are not known. A single record per CDR3 protein comes from TCRdb applying MiXCR to the reads. Here the sample spans about 830,000 distinct CDR3 sequences, approximately 32% being singletons. This material consisted of cultured CD8+ T cells from PBMCs, taken from culture after CMV antigen stimulation. The receptors stem from a human donor in good health (CMV status not recorded). Some clones in this sample may be carry-over from other donors' samples. CDR3s include the opening cysteine and the closing phenylalanine or tryptophan. A D gene is named only where the DNA matches it firmly. Clone size, where shown, is once, few, many, or a class for clones that have expanded.

D gene	J gene	clone size	V gene	CDR3 protein	CDR3 DNA
TRBD2	TRBJ2-7	.	TRBV7-4	CASSSLEAGVLYEQYF	TGTGCCAGCAGCTCCTTGGAAGCGGGGGTGTTGTACGAGCAGTACTTC
.	TRBJ2-5	few	TRBV25-1	CASSESGETQYF	TGTGCCAGCAGTGAAAGTGGCGAGACCCAGTACTTC
.	TRBJ1-1	many	TRBV28	CASSYPQNTEAFF	TGTGCCAGCAGCTACCCACAGAACACTGAAGCTTTCTTT
TRBD2	TRBJ2-3	.	TRBV4-1	CASRDSGSYTDTQYF	TGCGCCAGCAGGGATAGCGGGTCGTACACAGATACGCAGTATTTT
.	TRBJ2-2	few	TRBV6-5	CASSYGPHPGELFF	TGTGCCAGCAGTTACGGCCCCCACCCCGGGGAGCTGTTTTTT
TRBD2	TRBJ2-1	.	TRBV7-9	CASSTGTSVYNEQFF	TGTGCCAGCAGCACCGGGACTAGCGTATACAATGAGCAGTTCTTC
.	TRBJ1-2	many	TRBV18	CASSPTDTNYGYTF	TGTGCCAGCTCACCGACAGATACTAACTATGGCTACACCTTC
TRBD2	TRBJ2-2	few	TRBV7-3	CASSSGLAGGAGELFF	TGTGCCAGCAGCTCCGGACTAGCGGGGGGAGCCGGGGAGCTGTTTTTT
TRBD2	TRBJ2-7	few	TRBV6-6	CASSFPPGLAEDSYEQYF	TGTGCCAGCAGTTTTCCCCCGGGACTAGCGGAAGACTCCTACGAGCAGTACTTC
.	TRBJ1-1	.	TRBV7-9	CASSLVLLNTEAFF	TGTGCCAGCAGCTTAGTGCTCTTGAACACTGAAGCTTTCTTT
.	TRBJ1-5	.	TRBV15	CATSASGDSNQPQHF	TGTGCCACCAGCGCCTCAGGTGATAGCAATCAGCCCCAGCATTTT
.	TRBJ2-1	few	TRBV6-1	CASSVGTHYNEQFF	TGTGCCAGCAGTGTGGGGACACACTACAATGAGCAGTTCTTC